What follows are 13 T cell receptor beta chains derived from one specimen sequenced in a study of control samples from healthy donors and cancer patients. Clones were sequenced by immunoSEQ multiplex PCR, and TCRdb holds only the in-frame ones, with some missing. The table lists roughly 79,000 clones, about 80% of them singletons. The specimen sequenced was blood. These receptors all stem from a man between 45 and 60 years old in good health.

This clone came up a few times. The chain is built from TRBV10-2 and TRBJ1-1; D unclear. V was shortened by 2 bases and J by 7 bases, with 8 bases between the two germline ends. The CDR3 extends over 12 amino acids. Germline CDR1 is WSHSY and CDR2 is SAAADI. DNA of the CDR3: TGCGCCAGCAGTGAGGGGTACAGTGAAGCTTTCTTT. Translated, it gives CASSEGYSEAFF.

The chain uses TRBV21-1 and TRBJ2-3; the table names TRBD2, a call not compared with the DNA. TRBV21-1 is termed a pseudogene. The CDR3 is 18 amino acids. DNA for the CDR3: TGTGCCAGCAGCTTCGAACTAGCGGGGTTTGGGCTCACAGATACGCAGTATTTT. Translating it yields CASSFELAGFGLTDTQYF.

The gene calls are TRBV10-3 and TRBJ1-4; D is uncertain. The germline CDR1 and CDR2 sequences are ENHRY and SYGVKD. The CDR3 consists of 13 residues. V lost 4 bases and J lost 8, with 11 bases in between. The CDR3 region is CAISVKGSEKLFF. The CDR3 nucleotides read TGTGCCATCAGTGTGAAAGGATCGGAAAAACTGTTTTTT.

The J gene is TRBJ1-1, the V gene TRBV6-5; tentative D call: TRBD1 (5 bases). This CDR3 is 14 amino acids long. The V and J ends lost 6 bases and 3 bases respectively, with 14 bases between them. Germline V lookup: CDR1 MNHEY, CDR2 SVGAGI. The CDR3 nucleotides read TGTGCCAGCAGACCGGTTAGGGGCGACACTGAAGCTTTCTTT. It yields the protein CASRPVRGDTEAFF.

This clone was found a few times. The chain carries TRBV15 and TRBJ2-7; 9 bases agree with TRBD1. The CDR3 is made up of 14 amino acids. V gave up 2 bases and J gave up 5 bases; unmatched junction bases: 4. The V gene's germline CDR1 is LNHNV and CDR2 YYDKDF (reference sequence). The DNA for the CDR3 is TGTGCCACCAGCAGACCGGGACAGGGCGACGAGCAGTACTTC. It encodes CATSRPGQGDEQYF.

The gene calls are TRBV3-1 (or the pseudogene TRBV3-2) and TRBJ2-3; the D gene is possibly TRBD1 (5 bases). This CDR3 is built from 13 residues. Germline values: CDR1 LGHDT, CDR2 YNNKEL (reference sequence). Trimming cost V 4 bases and J 1 base, with 6 bases left between them. CDR3 sequence reads: CASSLRGTDTQYF. The CDR3 DNA follows: TGTGCCAGCAGCCTCAGGGGCACAGATACGCAGTATTTT.

The V and J genes are TRBV19 and TRBJ2-7; D is perhaps TRBD1 (6 bases). The V end lost 8 bases, the J end lost 2 bases, and 10 bases lay between the germline ends. The length of the CDR3 is 12 residues. Per the germline V gene, CDR1 is LNHDA and CDR2 is SQIVND (reference sequence). The CDR3 loop reads CASGQPAYEQYF. In DNA form, the CDR3 reads TGTGCCAGTGGACAGCCCGCCTACGAGCAGTACTTC.

J is TRBJ2-3 and V is TRBV7-9; no firm D call. Germline lookup yields CDR1 SEHNR and CDR2 FQNEAQ (reference sequence). This CDR3 contains 13 residues. Trimming took 4 bases from V and 6 from J, leaving 11 bases between them. CDR3 sequence: CASSSAAIDTQYF. The CDR3 DNA is TGTGCCAGCAGCTCCGCAGCCATTGATACGCAGTATTTT. The whole variable domain, remainder taken from reference TRBV7-9 and TRBJ2-3, is DTGVSQNPRHKITKRGQNVTFRCDPISEHNRLYWYRQTLGQGPEFLTYFQNEAQLEKSRLLSDRFSAERPKGSFSTLEIQRTEQGDSAMYLCASSSAAIDTQYFGPGTRLTVL.

This rearrangement joins TRBV10-2 to TRBJ2-3; 10 nucleotides agree with TRBD2. V gave up 3 bases and J gave up 4 bases; unmatched junction bases: 4. The V gene's germline CDR1 is WSHSY and CDR2 SAAADI. The CDR3 has 15 residues. This chain's CDR3 is CASSDLAGAADTQYF. CDR3 in DNA: TGCGCCAGCAGTGACCTAGCGGGAGCCGCAGATACGCAGTATTTT.

This clone was seen repeatedly, ten times or more. This sequence joins TRBV14 and TRBJ1-6; no firm D call. Between the trimmed V and J ends, which lost 0 bases and 6 bases, there was a span of 12 bases. This CDR3 region has 16 residues. Germline V gives CDR1 SGHDN, CDR2 FVKESK. In nucleotides, the CDR3 is TGTGCCAGCAGCCAAGAAGTCCTCGGCCTTAATTCACCCCTCCACTTT. It translates to CASSQEVLGLNSPLHF.

The chain joins TRBV14 to TRBJ2-3; unclear D gene. Trimming took 3 bases from V and 2 from J, leaving 12 bases between them. This CDR3 contains 15 residues. The germline V gene encodes CDR1 SGHDN and CDR2 FVKESK. CDR3: CASSHRRPSTDTQYF. The CDR3 nucleotides are TGTGCCAGCAGCCATAGACGACCTTCCACAGATACGCAGTATTTT.

This clone was picked up a small number of times. V usage is TRBV4-1 and J usage is TRBJ1-2; a weak D match, TRBD1 (5 bases). V was clipped by 0 bases and J by 1 base, with 12 bases between them. Germline lookup yields CDR1 MGHRA and CDR2 YSYEKL. The CDR3 is 16 residues long. CDR3 protein: CASSQDGAGRNYGYTF. In nucleotides, the CDR3 is TGCGCCAGCAGCCAAGACGGGGCAGGCCGTAACTATGGCTACACCTTC.

CDR3 nucleotide sequence: TGTGCCAGCAGCGTTACTAGCGGAACGAACACCGGGGAGCTGTTTTTT. It specifies CASSVTSGTNTGELFF. The chain carries TRBV6-4 and TRBJ2-2; 8 nucleotides match TRBD2. This CDR3 spans 16 amino acids. V lost 6 bases, J lost 0 bases, and 6 bases stayed unmatched. The germline V gene encodes CDR1 MRHNA and CDR2 SNTAGT.